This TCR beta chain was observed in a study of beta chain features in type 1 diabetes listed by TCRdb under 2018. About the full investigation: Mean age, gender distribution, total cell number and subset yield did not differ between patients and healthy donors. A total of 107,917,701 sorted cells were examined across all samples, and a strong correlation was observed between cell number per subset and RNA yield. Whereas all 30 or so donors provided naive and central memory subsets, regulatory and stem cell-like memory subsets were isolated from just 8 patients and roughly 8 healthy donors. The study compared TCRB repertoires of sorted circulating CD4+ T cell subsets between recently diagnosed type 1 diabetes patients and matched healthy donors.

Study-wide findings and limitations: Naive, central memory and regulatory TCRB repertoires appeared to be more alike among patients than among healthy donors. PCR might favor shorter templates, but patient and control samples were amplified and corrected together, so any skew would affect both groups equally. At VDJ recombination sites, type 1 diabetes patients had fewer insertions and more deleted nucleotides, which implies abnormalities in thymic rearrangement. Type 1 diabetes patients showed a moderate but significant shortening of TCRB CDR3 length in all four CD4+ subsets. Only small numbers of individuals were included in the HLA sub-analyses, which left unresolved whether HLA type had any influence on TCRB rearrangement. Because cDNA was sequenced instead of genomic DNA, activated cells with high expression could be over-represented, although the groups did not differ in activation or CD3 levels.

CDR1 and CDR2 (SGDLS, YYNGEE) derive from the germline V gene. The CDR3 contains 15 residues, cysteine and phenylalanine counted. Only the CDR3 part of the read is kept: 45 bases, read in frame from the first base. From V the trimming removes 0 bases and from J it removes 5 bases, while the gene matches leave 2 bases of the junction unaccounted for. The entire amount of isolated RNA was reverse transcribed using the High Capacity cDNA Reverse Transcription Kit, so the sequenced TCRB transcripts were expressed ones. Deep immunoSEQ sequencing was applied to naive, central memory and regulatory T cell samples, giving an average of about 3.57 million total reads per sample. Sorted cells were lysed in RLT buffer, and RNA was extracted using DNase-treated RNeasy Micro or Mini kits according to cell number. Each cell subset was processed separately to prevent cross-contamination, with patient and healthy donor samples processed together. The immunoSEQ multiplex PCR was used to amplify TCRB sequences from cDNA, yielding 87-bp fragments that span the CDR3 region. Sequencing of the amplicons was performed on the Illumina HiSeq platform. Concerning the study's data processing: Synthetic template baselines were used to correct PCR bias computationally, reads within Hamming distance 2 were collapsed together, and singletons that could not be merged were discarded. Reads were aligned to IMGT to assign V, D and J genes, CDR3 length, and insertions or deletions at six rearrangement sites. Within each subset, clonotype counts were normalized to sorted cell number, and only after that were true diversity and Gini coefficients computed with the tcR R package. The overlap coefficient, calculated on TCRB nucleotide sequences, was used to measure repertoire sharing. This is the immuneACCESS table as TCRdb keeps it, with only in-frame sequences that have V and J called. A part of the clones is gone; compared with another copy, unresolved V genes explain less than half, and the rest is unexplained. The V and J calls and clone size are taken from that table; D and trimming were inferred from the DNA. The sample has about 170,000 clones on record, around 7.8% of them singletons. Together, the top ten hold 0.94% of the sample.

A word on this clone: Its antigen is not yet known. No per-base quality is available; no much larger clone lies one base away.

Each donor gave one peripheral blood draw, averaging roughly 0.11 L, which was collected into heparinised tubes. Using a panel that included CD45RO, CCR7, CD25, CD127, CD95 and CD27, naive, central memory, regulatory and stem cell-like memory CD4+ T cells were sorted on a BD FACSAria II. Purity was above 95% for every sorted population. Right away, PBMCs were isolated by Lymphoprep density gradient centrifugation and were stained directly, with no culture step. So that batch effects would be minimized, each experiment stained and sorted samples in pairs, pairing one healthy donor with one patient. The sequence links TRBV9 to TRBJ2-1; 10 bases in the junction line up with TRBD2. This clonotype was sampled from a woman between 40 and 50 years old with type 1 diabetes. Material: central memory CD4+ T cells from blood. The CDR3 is CASSVGTSGNNEQFF. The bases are TGTGCCAGCAGCGTAGGGACTAGCGGAAACAATGAGCAGTTCTTC.